The rows below give T cell receptor beta chains drawn from one sample of a study of blood T cell repertoires in COVID-19. Libraries were prepared by immunoSEQ multiplex PCR; TCRdb keeps only in-frame clonotypes and omits some of them. The sample lists nearly 90,000 clones; approximately 88% were seen once. Sequencing was done on a sample of peripheral blood. The receptor source for this set is a man older than 75 with acute or convalescent COVID-19. The CDR3 runs from the conserved cysteine through the conserved F or W. The order of the fields is D gene, clone size, J gene, V gene, CDR3 DNA, CDR3 protein. A D gene is named only where the DNA matches it firmly. Only part of the rows carry a size: once, few, many, or a class if the clone is expanded.

TRBD1,once,TRBJ1-4,TRBV15,TGTGCCACCAGCAGAGATTTGGGACAGGTTAATGAAAAACTGTTTTTT,CATSRDLGQVNEKLFF
TRBD1,.,TRBJ1-2,TRBV18,TGTGCCAGCTCAGAGACCGGGACAGGGCTCACCGGTGGCTACACCTTC,CASSETGTGLTGGYTF
TRBD1,.,TRBJ1-5,TRBV24-1,TGTGCCACCGGGACAGGGGGCGTTCAGCCCCAGCATTTT,CATGTGGVQPQHF
TRBD2,.,TRBJ2-3,TRBV5-3,TGTGCCAGAACCCTCTTGGGGGGGAGCACAGATACGCAGTATTTT,CARTLLGGSTDTQYF
.,.,TRBJ2-3,TRBV27,TGTGCCAGCAGATATTTAGCGGCGAGCACAGATACGCAGTATTTT,CASRYLAASTDTQYF
.,.,TRBJ1-2,TRBV4-1,TGCGCCAGCAGCCAAGATCCCGGGAGCCGCTTTATAGGCTACACCTTC,CASSQDPGSRFIGYTF
.,.,TRBJ2-7,TRBV10-2,TGCGCCAGCAGTGAGATTCGGGAGCAGTACTTC,CASSEIREQYF
.,.,TRBJ1-5,TRBV28,TGTGCCAGCTGCGCCCCGATTAGAATGAGCAATCAGCCCCAGCATTTT,CASCAPIRMSNQPQHF
.,.,TRBJ1-1,TRBV12-3/TRBV12-4,TGTGCCAGCAGTTTTCAGGATAACACTGAAGCTTTCTTT,CASSFQDNTEAFF
TRBD1,.,TRBJ2-7,TRBV6-2/TRBV6-3,TGTGCCAGCAGTTATCCGGGACAGAAGTGGCCCTACGAGCAGTACTTC,CASSYPGQKWPYEQYF